Detailed here is one T cell receptor (beta chain). This specimen belongs to a study of blood T cell repertoires in COVID-19. Turning to the study itself: Some COVID-19 samples were acute and others convalescent; all came from the United States, Italy and Spain.

In the authors' workflow: Counts of nucleated cells, estimated from reference gene primer amplification, were obtained. Assay used: immunoSEQ multiplex PCR; TCRdb lists only in-frame clones, some missing. For V, J and clone size, that table is used; D and trimming come from the DNA. The sample contains 90,000 to 100,000 clones, approximately 86% of which appear only once. Unmatched junction bases numbered 7, after V lost 7 bases and J lost 0 bases. The CDR3 totals 16 residues. Germline CDR1 and CDR2: SGHRS and YFSETQ. The sequence derives from a man aged 70 or older with active or convalescent COVID-19. Sequencing was performed on peripheral blood. The chain links TRBV5-1 to TRBJ2-2, with 9 bases fitting TRBD2. The CDR3 nucleotides are TGCGCCAGCGGACAGCGGGGGGACGCGAACACCGGGGAGCTGTTTTTT. Protein: CASGQRGDANTGELFF.